This T cell receptor beta chain was profiled in a study of beta chain features in type 1 diabetes. Study conclusions and caveats: Moderate yet significant TCRB CDR3 shortening was seen in Type 1 diabetes patients in all four CD4+ subsets.

The investigators reverse transcribed all of the isolated RNA, so they sequenced expressed TCRB transcripts. Here immunoSEQ multiplex PCR was the method, and the copy in TCRdb shows in-frame clones only, minus some. The sample records roughly 150,000 clones, around 8% being singletons. CDR3 length: 15 residues. Trimming left V 3 bases short and J 1 base short, with 12 bases between. The germline CDR1 and CDR2 sequences are SGHAT and FQNNGV. This clone was seen only a few times. Its matching antigen is unknown. The sequenced material came from central memory CD4+ T cells from blood. The chain links TRBV11-2 to TRBJ1-1; the D gene is possibly TRBD1 (6 bases). The TCR sequence derives from a woman aged 18-35 years with type 1 diabetes. The CDR3 sequence: CASSFGGGANTEAFF. As DNA, the CDR3 is TGTGCCAGCAGCTTCGGAGGGGGGGCGAACACTGAAGCTTTCTTT.